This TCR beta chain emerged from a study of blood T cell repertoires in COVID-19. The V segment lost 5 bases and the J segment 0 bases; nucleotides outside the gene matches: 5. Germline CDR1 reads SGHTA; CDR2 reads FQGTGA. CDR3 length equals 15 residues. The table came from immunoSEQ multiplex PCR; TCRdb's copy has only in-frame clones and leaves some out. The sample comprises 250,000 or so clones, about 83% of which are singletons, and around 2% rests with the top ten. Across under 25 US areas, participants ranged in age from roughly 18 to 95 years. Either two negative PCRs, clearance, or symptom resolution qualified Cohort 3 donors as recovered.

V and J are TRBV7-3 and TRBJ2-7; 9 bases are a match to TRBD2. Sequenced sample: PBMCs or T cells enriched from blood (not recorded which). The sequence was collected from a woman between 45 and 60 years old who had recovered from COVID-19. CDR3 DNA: TGTGCCAGCAGCGAGAGCGGGGGGAACTCCTACGAGCAGTACTTC. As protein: CASSESGGNSYEQYF. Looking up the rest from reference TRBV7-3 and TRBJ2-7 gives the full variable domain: GAGVSQTPSNKVTEKGKYVELRCDPISGHTALYWYRQSLGQGPEFLIYFQGTGAADDSGLPNDRFFAVRPEGSVSTLKIQRTERGDSAVYLCASSESGGNSYEQYFGPGTRLTVT.